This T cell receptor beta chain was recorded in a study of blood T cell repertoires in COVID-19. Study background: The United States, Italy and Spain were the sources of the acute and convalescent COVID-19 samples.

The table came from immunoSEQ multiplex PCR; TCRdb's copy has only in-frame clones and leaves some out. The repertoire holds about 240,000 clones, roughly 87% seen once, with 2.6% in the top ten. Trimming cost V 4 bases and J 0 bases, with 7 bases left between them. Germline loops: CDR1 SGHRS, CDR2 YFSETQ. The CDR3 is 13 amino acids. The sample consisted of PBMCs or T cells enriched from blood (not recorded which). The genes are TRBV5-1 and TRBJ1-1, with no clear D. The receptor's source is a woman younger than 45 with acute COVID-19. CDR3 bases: TGCGCCAGCAGCCCCCAGATGAACACTGAAGCTTTCTTT. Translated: CASSPQMNTEAFF.